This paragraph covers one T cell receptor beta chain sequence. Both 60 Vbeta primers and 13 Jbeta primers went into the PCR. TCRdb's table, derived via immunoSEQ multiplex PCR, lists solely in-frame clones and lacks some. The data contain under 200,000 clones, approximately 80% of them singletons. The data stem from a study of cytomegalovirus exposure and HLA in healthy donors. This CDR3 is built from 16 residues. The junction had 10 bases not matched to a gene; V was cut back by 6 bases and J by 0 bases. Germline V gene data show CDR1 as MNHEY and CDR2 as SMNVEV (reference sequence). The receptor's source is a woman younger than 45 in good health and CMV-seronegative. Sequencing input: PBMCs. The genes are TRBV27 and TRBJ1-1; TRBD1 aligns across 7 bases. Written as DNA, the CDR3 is TGTGCCAGCAGAACCGGGACAGCTTTGATGAACACTGAAGCTTTCTTT. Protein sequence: CASRTGTALMNTEAFF.